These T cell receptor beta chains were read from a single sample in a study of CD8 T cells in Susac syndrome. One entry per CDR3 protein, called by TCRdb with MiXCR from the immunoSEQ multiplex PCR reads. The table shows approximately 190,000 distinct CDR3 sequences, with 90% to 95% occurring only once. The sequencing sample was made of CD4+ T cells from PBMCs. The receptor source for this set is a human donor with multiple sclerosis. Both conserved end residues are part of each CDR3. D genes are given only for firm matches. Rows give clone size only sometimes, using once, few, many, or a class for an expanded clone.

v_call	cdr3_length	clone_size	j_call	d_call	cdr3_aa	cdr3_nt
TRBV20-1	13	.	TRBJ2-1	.	CSANLGSFGEQFF	TGCAGTGCTAACCTCGGGAGCTTCGGTGAGCAGTTCTTC
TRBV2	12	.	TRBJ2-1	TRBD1	CASSDGTGVKFF	TGTGCCAGCAGTGACGGGACAGGGGTGAAGTTCTTC
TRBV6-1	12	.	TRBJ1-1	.	CASKGGWTEAFF	TGTGCCAGCAAGGGGGGTTGGACTGAAGCTTTCTTT
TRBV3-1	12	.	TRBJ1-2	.	CASGGSNYGYTF	TGTGCCAGCGGCGGGTCGAACTATGGCTACACCTTC
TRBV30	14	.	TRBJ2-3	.	CALDKAGWADTQYF	TGTGCCTTAGATAAGGCGGGATGGGCAGATACGCAGTATTTT
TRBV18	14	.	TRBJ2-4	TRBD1	CASSPPGTENIQYF	TGTGCCAGCTCACCACCGGGGACAGAAAACATTCAGTACTTC
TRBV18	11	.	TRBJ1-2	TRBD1	CASSGQGGYTF	TGTGCCAGCTCCGGACAGGGTGGCTACACCTTC
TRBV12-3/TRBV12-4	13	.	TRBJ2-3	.	CASSLTTTDTQYF	TGTGCCAGCAGTTTGACGACCACAGATACGCAGTATTTT
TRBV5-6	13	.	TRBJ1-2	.	CASSLGRRDGYTF	TGTGCCAGCAGCCTAGGGAGGCGGGATGGCTACACCTTC
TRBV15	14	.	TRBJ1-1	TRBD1	CATSRDRVMTEAFF	TGTGCCACCAGCAGGGACAGGGTAATGACTGAAGCTTTCTTT
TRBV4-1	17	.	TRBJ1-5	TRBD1	CASSQVPLLTGDQPQHF	TGCGCCAGCAGCCAAGTCCCCCTCTTGACAGGGGATCAGCCCCAGCATTTT
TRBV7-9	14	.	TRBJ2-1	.	CASSTSGGPNEQFF	TGTGCCAGCAGCACCTCGGGGGGCCCCAATGAGCAGTTCTTC
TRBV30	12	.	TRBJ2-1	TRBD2	CAWASGYNEQFF	TGTGCCTGGGCTAGCGGTTACAATGAGCAGTTCTTC
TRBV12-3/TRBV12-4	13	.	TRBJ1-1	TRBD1	CASSYSRGTRAFF	TGTGCCAGCAGTTACTCCAGGGGGACTAGAGCTTTCTTT
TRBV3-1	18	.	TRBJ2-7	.	CASSLATGLNGALSEQYF	TGTGCCAGCAGCCTCGCTACAGGGTTGAATGGGGCTCTGAGCGAGCAGTACTTC
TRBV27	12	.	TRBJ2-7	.	CASSRTTGEQYF	TGTGCCAGCAGTCGTACCACGGGCGAGCAGTACTTC
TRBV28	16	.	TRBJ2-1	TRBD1	CASSLPPDRMPSEQFF	TGTGCCAGCAGTTTGCCCCCGGACAGGATGCCGAGTGAGCAGTTCTTC
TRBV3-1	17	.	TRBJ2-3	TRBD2	CASSQGTSGSVADTQYF	TGTGCCAGCAGCCAAGGGACTAGCGGGAGTGTGGCAGATACGCAGTATTTT
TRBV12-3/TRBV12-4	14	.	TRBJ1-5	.	CASTQGLSNQPQHF	TGTGCCAGCACCCAAGGACTTAGCAATCAGCCCCAGCATTTT
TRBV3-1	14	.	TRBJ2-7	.	CASSQSDGTYEQYF	TGTGCCAGCAGCCAATCGGACGGAACCTACGAGCAGTACTTC
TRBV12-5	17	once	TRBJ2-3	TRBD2	CASGLPPTSGGLEAQYF	TGTGCTAGTGGTTTGCCCCCGACTAGCGGGGGCCTCGAGGCGCAGTATTTT
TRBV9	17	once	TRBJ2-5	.	CASSVSSGPGRQETQYF	TGTGCCAGCAGCGTCTCGTCGGGCCCGGGAAGACAAGAGACCCAGTACTTC
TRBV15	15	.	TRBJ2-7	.	CATSNGLSTSYEQYF	TGTGCCACCAGCAATGGACTCTCTACCTCCTACGAGCAGTACTTC
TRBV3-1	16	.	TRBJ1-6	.	CASSHRLSSYNSPLHF	TGTGCCAGCAGCCATCGCCTGAGCTCCTATAATTCACCCCTCCACTTT
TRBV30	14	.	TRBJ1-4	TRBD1	CAWSAGTANEKLFF	TGTGCCTGGAGTGCAGGGACAGCTAATGAAAAACTGTTTTTT
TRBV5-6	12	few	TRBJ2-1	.	CASSPDSSEQFF	TGTGCCAGCAGTCCCGACAGCAGCGAGCAGTTCTTC
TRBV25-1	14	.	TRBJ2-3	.	CASSEPRNGVTQYF	TGTGCCAGCAGTGAGCCTAGAAACGGGGTCACGCAGTATTTT
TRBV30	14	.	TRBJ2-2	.	CAWRSEAGLGELFF	TGTGCCTGGAGGAGTGAGGCGGGGCTCGGGGAGCTGTTTTTT
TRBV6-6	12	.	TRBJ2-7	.	CASSGQLGEQYF	TGTGCCAGCAGTGGACAGCTTGGCGAGCAGTACTTC
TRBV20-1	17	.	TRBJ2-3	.	CSAKARGGHSGTDTQYF	TGCAGTGCTAAAGCGAGGGGGGGACACTCTGGCACAGATACGCAGTATTTT
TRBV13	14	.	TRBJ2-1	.	CASSLVVRVDEQFF	TGTGCCAGCAGCTTAGTGGTCAGGGTGGACGAGCAGTTCTTC
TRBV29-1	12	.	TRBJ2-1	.	CSVALAYNEQFF	TGCAGCGTTGCACTAGCCTACAATGAGCAGTTCTTC
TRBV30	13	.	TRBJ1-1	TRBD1	CAWSVSGGTEAFF	TGTGCCTGGAGTGTATCAGGGGGCACTGAAGCTTTCTTT
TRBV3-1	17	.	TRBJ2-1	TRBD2	CASSQGGTSGNYNEQFF	TGTGCCAGCAGCCAGGGGGGGACTAGCGGGAACTACAATGAGCAGTTCTTC
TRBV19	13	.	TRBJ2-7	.	CASSIWMSHEQYF	TGTGCCAGTAGTATCTGGATGAGCCACGAGCAGTACTTC
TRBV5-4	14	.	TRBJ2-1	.	CASSSDLNYNEQFF	TGTGCCAGCAGCTCGGACTTAAACTACAATGAGCAGTTCTTC
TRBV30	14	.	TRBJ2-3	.	CAWRGVLYFDTQYF	TGTGCCTGGAGAGGGGTGCTTTATTTCGATACGCAGTATTTT
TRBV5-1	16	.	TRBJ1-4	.	CASSPYSGRLNEKLFF	TGCGCCAGCAGCCCCTACTCAGGTCGCCTTAATGAAAAACTGTTTTTT
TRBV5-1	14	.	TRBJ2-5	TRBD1	CASSLGQDRETQYF	TGCGCCAGCAGCCTCGGACAGGATCGAGAGACCCAGTACTTC
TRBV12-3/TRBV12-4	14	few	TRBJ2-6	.	CASSRGSGANVLTF	TGTGCCAGCAGTCGGGGGTCTGGGGCCAACGTCCTGACTTTC
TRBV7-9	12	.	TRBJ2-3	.	CASRGPSDTQYF	TGTGCCAGCCGAGGGCCCTCAGATACGCAGTATTTT
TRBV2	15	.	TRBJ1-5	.	CASSEGAGNRQPQHF	TGTGCCAGCAGTGAAGGAGCAGGCAACCGCCAGCCCCAGCATTTT
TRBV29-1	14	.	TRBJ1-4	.	CSVANRHGNEKLFF	TGCAGCGTTGCGAATAGGCACGGGAATGAAAAACTGTTTTTT
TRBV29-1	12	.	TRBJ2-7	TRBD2	CSVEGGVGQQYF	TGCAGCGTTGAGGGGGGGGTCGGACAGCAGTACTTC
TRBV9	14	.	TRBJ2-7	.	CASSADNGAYEQYF	TGTGCCAGCAGCGCCGATAACGGCGCCTACGAGCAGTACTTC
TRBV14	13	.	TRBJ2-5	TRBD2	CASSRQRGETQYF	TGTGCCAGCAGCCGCCAGCGGGGAGAGACCCAGTACTTC
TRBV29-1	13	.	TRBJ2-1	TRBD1	CSVRRGTYNEQFF	TGCAGCGTGCGCAGGGGGACCTACAATGAGCAGTTCTTC
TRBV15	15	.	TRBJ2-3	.	CATSLGLLLTDTQYF	TGTGCCACCAGCCTGGGACTTCTACTCACAGATACGCAGTATTTT
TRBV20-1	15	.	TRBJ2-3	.	CSASEGAGGGDTQYF	TGCAGTGCTAGCGAGGGAGCCGGGGGCGGGGATACGCAGTATTTT